This record covers a single TCR beta chain. The antigen this receptor binds is unknown. Base qualities are not at hand, and no much larger clone is one base apart. The goal of deep resolution MiSeq sequencing was a depth between 1 in 1 million and 1 in 200,000 T cells, and coverage averaged 10x per clonotype. The immunoSEQ hsTCRB Kit was used to generate TCR beta libraries. The study's processing was this. The data were analyzed with ImmunoSEQ Analyzer and ImmunoSEQ Data Assistant, and V, D and J gene assignments followed IMGT definitions. Clonality, which ranges from 0 to 1, was calculated as one minus the normalized Shannon entropy of productive rearrangement frequencies. Only overrepresented clonotypes making up at least 0.05% of the repertoire of each patient were included in the public clonotype analysis. About a dozen age-matched healthy donor repertoires from immuneACCESS served as clonality controls. TCRdb took this table from immuneACCESS and kept in-frame rearrangements with V and J called. Such tables lack part of the clones; where checked against another copy, unresolved V genes explain under half of the gap, and the rest is unexplained. That table supplies the V and J calls and clone size; D and trimming were determined from the DNA. Across this sample there are over 150,000 clones, with more than 65% seen only once. The ten largest account for roughly 2% of the sample.

The intended sense of this specimen's time point label: eleven to twelve months on ibrutinib. For TCR beta library preparation, roughly 2 micrograms of genomic DNA were extracted from the cryopreserved PBMCs. High-throughput TCR beta sequencing was performed on longitudinal blood samples from CLL patients receiving ibrutinib monotherapy. The patients were enrolled in a single-center, open-label phase 2 trial of ibrutinib monotherapy. This sample stems from a study of cytotoxic CD8 clonotypes in ibrutinib-treated CLL (dated by TCRdb to the early 2020s). Regarding the research as a whole: The cohort had about a dozen relapsed/refractory and roughly 14 treatment-naive patients; under 18 were IGHV unmutated. On average, each sample yielded around 230,000 productive templates and under 95,000 productive rearrangements. Cryopreserved peripheral blood mononuclear cells were collected at three points: before therapy, at response, and at either sustained remission or disease progression. Response samples were obtained after a median of around eleven months of treatment, with a range of roughly 6 to 36 months. Partial responses were observed in roughly 24 patients and complete responses in 2; after a median follow-up of around 68 months, remission was maintained in approximately 14 patients and progression was observed in some twelve. Longitudinal samples were available for about 30% of the roughly 86 trial participants. All remission and progressive disease samples were collected while patients were still receiving ibrutinib. Overall results and qualifications from the work: Clonality increased at ibrutinib response, stayed stable in sustained remission, and fell back toward baseline at progression. Public clonotypes were rare and either shrank or stayed stable during treatment, and the rise in clonality at ibrutinib response reflected expansion of private clonotypes. Sampling times were not matched between sustained-remission and progressing patients, and lymph node repertoires were not studied. Baseline clonality was found to be higher than that of age-matched healthy donors and was strongly correlated with circulating CD8+ T-cell counts.

The sequences come from PBMCs, collected after 12 months of ibrutinib treatment. This clonotype was sampled from a human donor with chronic lymphocytic leukemia.

At the DNA level, the sequence is TGTGCCAGCAGCTTAGGTCCTAGCGGGGGGACCTACGAGCAGTACTTC. Its product reads: CASSLGPSGGTYEQYF. Recombination connected TRBV7-7 to TRBJ2-7, and 11 junction bases match TRBD2. Germline trimming amounts to 1 base on V and 2 bases on J, with 4 as the count of junction bases outside the gene matches. The germline V gene (reference sequence) gives CDR1 as SSHAT and CDR2 as FNYEAQ. Including cysteine and phenylalanine, the CDR3 has 16 amino acids. Here the CDR3 DNA is all that survives: 48 bases in frame from base 1.